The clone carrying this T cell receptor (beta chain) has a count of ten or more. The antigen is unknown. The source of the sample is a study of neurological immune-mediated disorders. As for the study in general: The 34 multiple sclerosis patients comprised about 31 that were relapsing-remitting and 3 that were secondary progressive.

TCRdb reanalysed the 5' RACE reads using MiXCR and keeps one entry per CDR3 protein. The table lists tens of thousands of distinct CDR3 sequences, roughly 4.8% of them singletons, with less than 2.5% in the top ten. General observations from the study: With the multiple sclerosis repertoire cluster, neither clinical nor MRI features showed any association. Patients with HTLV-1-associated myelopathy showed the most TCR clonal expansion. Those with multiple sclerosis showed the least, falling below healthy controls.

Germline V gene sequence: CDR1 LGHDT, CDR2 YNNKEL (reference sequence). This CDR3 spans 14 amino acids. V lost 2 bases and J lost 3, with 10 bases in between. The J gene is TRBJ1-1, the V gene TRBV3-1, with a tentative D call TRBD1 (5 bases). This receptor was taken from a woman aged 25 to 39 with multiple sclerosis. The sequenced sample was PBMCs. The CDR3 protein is CASSQTWGYTEAFF. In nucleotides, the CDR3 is TGTGCCAGCAGCCAAACGTGGGGGTACACTGAAGCTTTCTTT.